These 15 T cell receptor beta chains came from one sample sequenced in a study of cytomegalovirus exposure and HLA in healthy donors. PCR amplification relied on 60 Vbeta primers (plus 13 Jbeta primers). Method: immunoSEQ multiplex PCR; TCRdb's copy keeps in-frame clones and lacks some. The sample shows 95,000 to 150,000 clones, around 70% of them seen only once. The sequenced sample was PBMCs. These TCRs come from a woman in her thirties or forties in good health and CMV-seropositive.

This clone was picked up many times. Additional DNA sequences in this sample encode the identical CDR3. V and J are TRBV4-3 and TRBJ1-5; D gene ambiguous. V was cut by 0 bases and J by 7 bases, with 7 bases left in between. Germline V gene data show CDR1 as LGHNA and CDR2 as YSLEER. The CDR3 consists of 13 residues. The CDR3 DNA reads as TGCGCCAGCAGCCAAGAACGAGGGCAGCCCCAGCATTTT. It is translated as CASSQERGQPQHF.

A note on this clone: One end of the junction fails to match germline, which may point to a read error. The sample has other DNA sequences that encode this CDR3 too. The genes are TRBV10-3 and TRBJ1-2, with D perhaps matching TRBD1 (6 bases). Germline CDR1 reads ENHRY; CDR2 reads SYGVKD. The CDR3 loop spans 16 amino acids. The CDR3 reads CAISEPRGGGVSGYTF. The CDR3 DNA sequence: TGTGCTATCAGTGAGCCGAGAGGGGGGGGCGTGTCCGGCTACACCTTC.

The chain has TRBV7-8 and TRBJ1-5, with 8 bases aligning to TRBD1. Germline V gives CDR1 SGHVS, CDR2 FQNEAQ. Unmatched junction bases numbered 11, after V lost 5 bases and J lost 2 bases. The length of the CDR3 is 17 residues. The CDR3 DNA is TGTGCCAGCAGCCCATGGACAGGGTTTTCCGGCAATCAGCCCCAGCATTTT. Its protein is CASSPWTGFSGNQPQHF.

This chain connects TRBV10-3 to TRBJ1-6; no clear D. The CDR3 spans 13 residues. Germline assignment: CDR1 ENHRY and CDR2 SYGVKD. V was shortened by 8 bases and J by 2 bases, with 7 bases between the two germline ends. This CDR3 reads CAIGGPYNSPLHF. Here the CDR3 DNA reads TGTGCCATCGGCGGGCCCTATAATTCACCCCTCCACTTT.

This clone occurred a few times. The genes are TRBV5-1 and TRBJ1-1, with D possibly TRBD1 on 5 matching bases. The CDR3 contains 16 residues. V dropped 3 bases and J dropped 1 base, with 16 bases sitting between them. The germline V gene has CDR1 SGHRS and CDR2 YFSETQ. CDR3 DNA: TGCGCCAGCAGCTCCTCGGGGAGGGGCGGGAACACTGAAGCTTTCTTT. Encoded protein: CASSSSGRGGNTEAFF.

Only a few counts were recorded for this clone. The V gene is TRBV18, the J gene TRBJ1-1, with D unresolved. V was pared by 3 bases and J by 1 base, with 9 bases between. This CDR3 region has 14 residues. CDR1 is KGHSH, CDR2 LQKENI, per germline. The DNA for the CDR3 is TGTGCCAGCTCACCTACGACAACGAACACTGAAGCTTTCTTT. It is translated as CASSPTTTNTEAFF.

This chain connects TRBV6-5 to TRBJ2-7; unclear D gene. Germline V gene data show CDR1 as MNHEY and CDR2 as SVGAGI. Trimming shortened V by 2 bases and J by 0 bases, and 8 bases separated the two germline ends. The CDR3 covers 14 residues. CDR3 protein: CASSYGANSYEQYF. The CDR3 bases are TGTGCCAGCAGTTACGGAGCAAACTCCTACGAGCAGTACTTC.

The chain carries TRBV10-3 and TRBJ2-2; 7 bases are shared with TRBD1. The ends lost 0 bases at V and 4 bases at J; junction bases unmatched: 2. Germline V CDR1 and CDR2: ENHRY, SYGVKD. CDR3 length equals 15 residues. CDR3 in DNA: TGTGCCATCAGTGAGTCGGGACAGTTCACCGGGGAGCTGTTTTTT. Protein product: CAISESGQFTGELFF.

This sequence joins TRBV7-2 and TRBJ2-7; D gene uncertain. The CDR3 extends over 13 amino acids. Germline assignment: CDR1 SGHTA and CDR2 FQGNSA. With 3 bases removed from V and 2 bases from J, the gap between germline ends came to 8 bases. CDR3 sequence: CASSFSQTYEQYF. The CDR3 DNA is TGTGCCAGCAGCTTCTCGCAGACCTACGAGCAGTACTTC.

The chain recombines TRBV6-1 with TRBJ1-2; 8 bases align to TRBD1. With 6 bases clipped from V and 4 bases from J, the junction kept 7 bases outside the gene matches. The CDR3 loop spans 14 amino acids. Germline CDR1 is MNHNS and CDR2 is SASEGT. The CDR3 loop reads CASSVTGDGYGYTF. The CDR3 bases are TGTGCCAGCAGCGTGACAGGGGATGGCTATGGCTACACCTTC.

There are a few counts of this clone. The rearrangement links TRBV7-9 to TRBJ2-3; 7 nucleotides agree with TRBD1. Germline V gene lookup returns CDR1 SEHNR and CDR2 FQNEAQ (reference sequence). Trimming removed 3 bases from V and 4 bases from J; junction bases left unmatched: 7. The CDR3 has 15 residues. CDR3 nucleotides: TGTGCCAGCAGCTTTGAGGGGGCGTTAGCAGATACGCAGTATTTT. Amino acid sequence: CASSFEGALADTQYF.

The CDR3 DNA reads TGTGCCAGCAGTACGGGAGTCTCTGGAAACACCATATATTTT. It yields the protein CASSTGVSGNTIYF. The chain has TRBV2 and TRBJ1-3; no clear D. Deletions cut 5 bases from V and 0 bases from J, with 8 bases between. Looked up from germline, CDR1 is SNHLY and CDR2 is FYNNEI. This CDR3 has 14 residues. The variable domain in full, completed from reference TRBV2 and TRBJ1-3, reads EPEVTQTPSHQVTQMGQEVILRCVPISNHLYFYWYRQILGQKVEFLVSFYNNEISEKSEIFDDQFSVERPDGSNFTLKIRSTKLEDSAMYFCASSTGVSGNTIYFGEGSWLTVV.

The chain carries TRBV9 and TRBJ1-1; no firm D call. This CDR3 is 13 amino acids long. Trimming left V 4 bases short and J 1 base short, with 8 bases between. CDR1 and CDR2 from the germline V gene are SGDLS and YYNGEE. In DNA form, the CDR3 reads TGTGCCAGCAGCCAACAGCAGAACACTGAAGCTTTCTTT. Protein product: CASSQQQNTEAFF.

The CDR3 here is CASSLGAGVVIEAFF. CDR3 nucleotide sequence: TGCGCCAGCAGCTTAGGTGCGGGGGTAGTTATTGAAGCTTTCTTT. V is TRBV5-1 and J is TRBJ1-1, with a weak D call TRBD1 (5 bases). With 2 bases removed from V and 7 bases from J, the gap between germline ends came to 18 bases. This CDR3 is built from 15 residues. Germline CDR1 SGHRS, CDR2 YFSETQ.

The gene calls are TRBV5-5 and TRBJ2-7; a possible D gene is TRBD2 (5 bases). This CDR3 region has 14 residues. The germline V and J ends were trimmed by 5 bases and 2 bases, with 14 bases remaining between them. CDR1 and CDR2 (germline): SGHKS, YYEKEE (reference sequence). CDR3 DNA sequence: TGTGCCAGCAGTCAGGCCACTAGACCCTACGAGCAGTACTTC. Amino acid sequence: CASSQATRPYEQYF.